The 5 T cell receptor beta chains in this list originate from one sample, sequenced in a study of cytomegalovirus exposure and HLA in healthy donors. PCR used 60 Vbeta primers and 13 Jbeta primers. Clones were sequenced by immunoSEQ multiplex PCR, and TCRdb holds only the in-frame ones, with some missing. The sample yields 30,000 to 45,000 clones, around 49% seen once. Sequencing used PBMCs. The receptors derive from a middle-aged woman in good health and CMV-seropositive.

The rearrangement joins TRBV11-2 to TRBJ2-7, with D perhaps TRBD2 (6 bases). The germline gives CDR1 SGHAT, CDR2 FQNNGV. The V gene lost 5 bases and the J gene lost 3 bases, with 11 bases spanning the gap. The CDR3 extends over 13 amino acids. CDR3 coding DNA: TGTGCCAGCAGCCCCGCGGGGTACTACGAGCAGTACTTC. Translation gives CASSPAGYYEQYF.

This clone was seen just once. J is TRBJ1-1 and V is TRBV11-3; 8 nucleotides line up with TRBD1. The germline CDR1 and CDR2 sequences are SGHNT and YENEEA. Germline trimming cut 3 bases from V and 0 bases from J; bases unmatched to any gene: 12. CDR3 size: 18 residues. As DNA, the CDR3 is TGTGCCAGCAGCTTGGCCAGACAGGGGATGCTAATGAACACTGAAGCTTTCTTT. Its protein product is CASSLARQGMLMNTEAFF.

The CDR3 nucleotides are TGTGCCAGCACCAAGATCGATTTGGAGGGGGAGCAGTACTTC. It translates to CASTKIDLEGEQYF. The chain employs TRBV2 and TRBJ2-7, with D possibly TRBD2 on 6 matching bases. The CDR3 contains 14 residues. The V end was cut by 7 bases, the J end by 7 bases, with 20 bases between. The V gene's germline CDR1 is SNHLY and CDR2 FYNNEI.

The chain employs TRBV6-1 and TRBJ1-6; 7 bases agree with TRBD1. This CDR3 is 15 amino acids long. The J segment lost 9 bases and the V segment lost 7 bases, leaving 12 bases of the junction unmatched. CDR1 and CDR2 from the germline V gene are MNHNS and SASEGT. The chain's CDR3 is CASTRDSSKPSPLHF. Here the CDR3 DNA reads TGTGCCAGCACGAGGGACAGCTCCAAACCTTCACCCCTCCACTTT.

The V call is TRBV6-5, the J call TRBJ2-1, with TRBD1 matching over 7 bases. The V gene end was trimmed by 6 bases and the J gene end by 9 bases; junction bases not matched to a gene: 5. In germline, CDR1 is MNHEY, CDR2 SVGAGI. The CDR3 extends over 12 amino acids. The CDR3 nucleotides read TGTGCCAGCAGAACACGACAGGGTGAGCAGTTCTTC. Translation gives CASRTRQGEQFF.